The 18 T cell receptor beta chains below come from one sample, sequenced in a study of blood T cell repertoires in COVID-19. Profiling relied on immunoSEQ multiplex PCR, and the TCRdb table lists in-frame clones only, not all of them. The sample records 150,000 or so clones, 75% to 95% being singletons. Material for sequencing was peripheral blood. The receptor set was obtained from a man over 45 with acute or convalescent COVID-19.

The DNA of the CDR3 is TGTGCCAGCAGCCCCCAGGGCGGCGCTGCGAACACCGGGGAGCTGTTTTTT. It translates to CASSPQGGAANTGELFF. The chain combines TRBV9 with TRBJ2-2; a weak D match, TRBD1 (5 bases). V lost 4 bases, J lost 0 bases, and 16 bases lay in between. Germline V gene data show CDR1 as SGDLS and CDR2 as YYNGEE. The CDR3 loop spans 17 amino acids.

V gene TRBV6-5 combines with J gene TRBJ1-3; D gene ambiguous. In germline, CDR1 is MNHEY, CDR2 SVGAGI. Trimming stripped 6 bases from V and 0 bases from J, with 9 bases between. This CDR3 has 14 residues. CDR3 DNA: TGTGCCAGCAGCCAAGCAGGCTCTGGAAACACCATATATTTT. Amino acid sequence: CASSQAGSGNTIYF.

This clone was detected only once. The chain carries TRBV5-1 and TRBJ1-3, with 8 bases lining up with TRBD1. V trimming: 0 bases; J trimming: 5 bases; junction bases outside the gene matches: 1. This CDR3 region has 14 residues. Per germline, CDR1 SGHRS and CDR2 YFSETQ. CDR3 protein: CASSLGDRRNTIYF. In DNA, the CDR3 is TGCGCCAGCAGCTTGGGGGACAGGAGAAACACCATATATTTT.

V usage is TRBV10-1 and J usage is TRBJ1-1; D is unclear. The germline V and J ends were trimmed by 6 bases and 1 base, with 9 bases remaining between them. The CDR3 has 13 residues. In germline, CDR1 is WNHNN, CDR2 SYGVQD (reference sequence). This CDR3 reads CASRRTANTEAFF. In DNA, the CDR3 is TGCGCCAGCAGGAGAACAGCGAACACTGAAGCTTTCTTT.

CDR3 in DNA: TGCGCCAGCAGCCAAGAAAGGCCGAGGAATTCACCCCTCCACTTT. It specifies CASSQERPRNSPLHF. The V gene is TRBV4-3, the J gene TRBJ1-6; no definite D call. Trimming removed 0 bases at V and 7 bases at J, with 10 bases between. Germline CDR1 and CDR2: LGHNA and YSLEER. The CDR3 spans 15 residues.

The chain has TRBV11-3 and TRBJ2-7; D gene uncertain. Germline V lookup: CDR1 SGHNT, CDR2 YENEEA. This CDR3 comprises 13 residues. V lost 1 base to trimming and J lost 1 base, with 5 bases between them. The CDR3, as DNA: TGTGCCAGCAGCTTAGGGCAGTCCTACGAGCAGTACGTC. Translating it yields CASSLGQSYEQYV.

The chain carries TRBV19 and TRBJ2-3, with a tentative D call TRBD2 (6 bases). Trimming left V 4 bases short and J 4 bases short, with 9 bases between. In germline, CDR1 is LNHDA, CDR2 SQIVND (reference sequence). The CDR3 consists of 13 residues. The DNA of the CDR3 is TGTGCCAGTAGTACCCGACTAGCAGATACGCAGTATTTT. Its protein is CASSTRLADTQYF.

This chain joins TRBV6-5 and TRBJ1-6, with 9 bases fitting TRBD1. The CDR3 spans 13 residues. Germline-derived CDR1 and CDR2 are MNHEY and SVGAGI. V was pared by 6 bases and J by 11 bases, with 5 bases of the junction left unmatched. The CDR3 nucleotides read TGTGCCAGCAGACCGACAGGGGGGCCACCCCTCCACTTT. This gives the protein CASRPTGGPPLHF.

CDR3 bases: TGTGCCAGCAGTACATCAGGGGACCCCTCTGGAAACACCATATATTTT. Translating it yields CASSTSGDPSGNTIYF. The chain carries TRBV2 and TRBJ1-3; perhaps TRBD1 as D (6 bases). V was trimmed by 5 bases and J by 0 bases, leaving 14 bases between them. Per germline, CDR1 SNHLY and CDR2 FYNNEI. The CDR3 runs to 16 residues.

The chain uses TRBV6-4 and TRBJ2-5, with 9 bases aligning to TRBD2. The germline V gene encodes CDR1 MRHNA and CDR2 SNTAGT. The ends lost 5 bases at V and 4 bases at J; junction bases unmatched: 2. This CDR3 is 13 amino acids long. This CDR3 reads CASSFSGGETQYF. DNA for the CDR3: TGTGCCAGCAGTTTTAGCGGGGGAGAGACCCAGTACTTC.

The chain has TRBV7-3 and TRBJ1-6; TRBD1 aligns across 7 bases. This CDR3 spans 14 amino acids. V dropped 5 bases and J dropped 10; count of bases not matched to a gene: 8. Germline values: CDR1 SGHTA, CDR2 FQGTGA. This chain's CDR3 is CASSPGQVGSPLHF. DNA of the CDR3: TGTGCCAGCAGCCCCGGACAGGTGGGCTCACCCCTCCACTTT.

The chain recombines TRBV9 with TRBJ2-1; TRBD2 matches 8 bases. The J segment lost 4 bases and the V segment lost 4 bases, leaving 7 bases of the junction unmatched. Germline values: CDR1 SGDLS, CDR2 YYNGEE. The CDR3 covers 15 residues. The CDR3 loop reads CASSLGTSRYNEQFF. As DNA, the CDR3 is TGTGCCAGCAGCCTCGGGACTAGTAGGTACAATGAGCAGTTCTTC.

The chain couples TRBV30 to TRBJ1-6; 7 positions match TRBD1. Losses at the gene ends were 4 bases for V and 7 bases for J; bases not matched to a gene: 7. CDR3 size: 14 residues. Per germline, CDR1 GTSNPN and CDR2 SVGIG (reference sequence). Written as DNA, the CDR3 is TGTGCCTGGAATAGGGGACAGAGCAATTCACCCCTCCACTTT. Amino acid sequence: CAWNRGQSNSPLHF.

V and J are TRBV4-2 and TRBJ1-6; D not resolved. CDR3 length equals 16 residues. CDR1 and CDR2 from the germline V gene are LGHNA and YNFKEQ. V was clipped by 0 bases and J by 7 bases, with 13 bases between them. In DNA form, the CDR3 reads TGTGCCAGCAGCCAAGATCTTTTGCGTTACAATTCACCCCTCCACTTT. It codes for CASSQDLLRYNSPLHF.

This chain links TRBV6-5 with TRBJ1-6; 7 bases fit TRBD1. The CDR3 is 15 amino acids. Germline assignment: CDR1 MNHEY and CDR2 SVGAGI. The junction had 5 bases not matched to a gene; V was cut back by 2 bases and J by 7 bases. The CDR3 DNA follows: TGTGCCAGCAGTTACGAGGGACAGACAAATTCACCCCTCCACTTT. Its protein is CASSYEGQTNSPLHF.

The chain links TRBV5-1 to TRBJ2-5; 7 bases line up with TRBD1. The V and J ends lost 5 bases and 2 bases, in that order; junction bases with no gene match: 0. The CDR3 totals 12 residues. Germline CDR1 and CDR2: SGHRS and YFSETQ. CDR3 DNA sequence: TGCGCCAGCAGACAGGGGCAAGAGACCCAGTACTTC. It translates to CASRQGQETQYF.

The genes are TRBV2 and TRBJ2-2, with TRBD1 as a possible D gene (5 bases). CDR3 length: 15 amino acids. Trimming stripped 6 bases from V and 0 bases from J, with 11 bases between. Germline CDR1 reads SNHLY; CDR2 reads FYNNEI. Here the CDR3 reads CASRVAGSNTGELFF. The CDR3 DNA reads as TGTGCCAGCAGGGTGGCAGGGTCGAACACCGGGGAGCTGTTTTTT.

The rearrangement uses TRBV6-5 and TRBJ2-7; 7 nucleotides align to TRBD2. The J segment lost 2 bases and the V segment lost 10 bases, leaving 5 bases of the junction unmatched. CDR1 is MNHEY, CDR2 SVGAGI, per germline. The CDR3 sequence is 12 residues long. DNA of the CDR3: TGTGCCACCAGCGGGGAGGCCTACGAGCAGTACTTC. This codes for CATSGEAYEQYF.